These 28 T cell receptor beta chains were all obtained from the same sample, sequenced in a study of T cells in Graves' hyperthyroidism and ophthalmopathy. Amplification targeted TCR beta CDR3 regions from RNA transcripts. The study used the HTBI primer set for a first-round RT-PCR of the TCR CDR3. Each CDR3 protein gets one entry after TCRdb re-called the multiplex PCR reads with MiXCR. This table holds about 580,000 distinct CDR3 sequences, approximately 14% found once. The material sequenced was blood. Receptors were obtained from a woman under 40 with Graves' hyperthyroidism that later progressed to Graves' ophthalmopathy.

The chain combines TRBV20-1 with TRBJ2-1; TRBD2 agrees at 12 bases. Germline lookup yields CDR1 DFQATT and CDR2 SNEGSKA (reference sequence). The trim removed 6 bases at V and 4 bases at J, leaving 10 bases unmatched. The CDR3 runs to 16 residues. The CDR3 loop reads CSALPPTSGSYNEQFF. CDR3 DNA: TGCAGTGCGTTACCCCCGACTAGCGGGAGTTACAATGAGCAGTTCTTC.

In this sample, this clonotype turned up many times. The chain links TRBV12-3 or TRBV12-4 to TRBJ2-1, with TRBD2 identical over 8 bases. With 6 bases clipped from V and 0 bases from J, the junction kept 4 bases outside the gene matches. The CDR3 covers 15 residues. DNA of the CDR3: TGTGCCAGCAGGATAGCGGGGATCTCCTACAATGAGCAGTTCTTC. This codes for CASRIAGISYNEQFF.

This clonotype has just a few counts. The J gene is TRBJ2-6, the V gene TRBV27, with D unresolved. This CDR3 is built from 18 residues. The germline V gene has CDR1 MNHEY and CDR2 SMNVEV (reference sequence). V lost 1 base, J lost 1 base, and 14 bases lay in between. CDR3 loop: CASSLLDRVGSGANVLTF. The CDR3 DNA follows: TGTGCCAGCAGTTTATTGGATCGCGTAGGGTCTGGGGCCAACGTCCTGACTTTC.

This clonotype was detected ten times or more. This chain links TRBV27 with TRBJ2-7, with no clear D. From germline, CDR1 is MNHEY and CDR2 SMNVEV (reference sequence). The CDR3 contains 13 residues. V was trimmed by 3 bases and J by 7 bases, leaving 13 bases between them. For the CDR3, the DNA is TGTGCCAGCAGTTTTACAGTATCGTGGGAGCAGTACTTC. It specifies CASSFTVSWEQYF.

This clonotype was recorded at least ten times. The V call is TRBV20-1, the J call TRBJ2-4; possible D gene TRBD2, 5 bases. The V gene's germline CDR1 is DFQATT and CDR2 SNEGSKA (reference sequence). V gave up 3 bases and J gave up 8 bases, with 11 bases separating them. The CDR3 contains 12 residues. The CDR3 loop is CSASHGSDIQYF. CDR3 DNA sequence: TGCAGTGCTAGTCACGGTAGCGACATTCAGTACTTC.

At least ten counts were recorded for this clonotype. The chain employs TRBV24-1 and TRBJ1-5, with D unclear. The CDR3 has 12 amino acids. V lost 6 bases and J 8 bases, leaving 10 bases between the germline ends. CDR1 is KGHDR and CDR2 is SFDVKD in the germline V gene. The CDR3 is CATSRASEPQHF. The CDR3 DNA sequence: TGTGCCACCAGTAGGGCATCGGAGCCCCAGCATTTT.

This clonotype was picked up many times. This chain connects TRBV29-1 to TRBJ2-3, with a possible D match to TRBD1 (6 bases). Trimming removed 6 bases from V and 1 base from J, with 8 bases in between. The length of the CDR3 is 12 residues. Germline assignment: CDR1 SQVTM and CDR2 ANQGSEA. CDR3 in DNA: TGCAGCGTGGACAGACGCACAGATACGCAGTATTTT. Residues: CSVDRRTDTQYF.

This clonotype came up many times. This chain uses TRBV7-3 with TRBJ2-1; D possibly corresponds to TRBD1 (6 bases). Trimming removed 5 bases from V and 9 bases from J, with 14 bases in between. The CDR3 consists of 13 residues. CDR1 and CDR2 (germline): SGHTA, FQGTGA. For the CDR3, the DNA is TGTGCCAGCAGCCCGGACAGTCTCGGTGAGCAGTTCTTC. Protein sequence: CASSPDSLGEQFF.

V usage is TRBV7-9 and J usage is TRBJ1-2; 8 bases match TRBD1. Germline CDR1 reads SEHNR; CDR2 reads FQNEAQ (reference sequence). The CDR3 covers 15 residues. V was pared by 1 base and J by 3 bases, with 4 bases of the junction left unmatched. The CDR3 is CASSLGTGSDYGYTF. Written as DNA, the CDR3 is TGTGCCAGCAGCTTAGGGACAGGGTCCGACTATGGCTACACCTTC.

In its sample, this clonotype was seen many times. The chain is built from TRBV27 and TRBJ2-7, with 9 bases aligning to TRBD1. V gave up 5 bases and J gave up 1 base; unmatched junction bases: 3. This CDR3 has 14 amino acids. Germline assignment: CDR1 MNHEY and CDR2 SMNVEV (reference sequence). The CDR3 coding sequence is TGTGCCAGCAGTCGGGACAGGGAATCCTACGAGCAGTACTTC. It translates to CASSRDRESYEQYF.

Written as DNA, the CDR3 is TGCAGTGCTAGCGGCGGGGGAGGGGGGACCCAGTACTTC. The encoded protein is CSASGGGGGTQYF. The V call is TRBV20-1, the J call TRBJ2-5, with D possibly TRBD2 on 7 matching bases. Trimming took 3 bases from V and 7 from J, leaving 15 bases between them. Germline V gives CDR1 DFQATT, CDR2 SNEGSKA (reference sequence). This CDR3 spans 13 amino acids.

In this sample, this clonotype turned up a few times. This rearrangement joins TRBV27 to TRBJ2-7; no clear D. In germline, CDR1 is MNHEY, CDR2 SMNVEV (reference sequence). V dropped 4 bases and J dropped 7 bases, with 11 bases sitting between them. The CDR3 totals 12 residues. The DNA of the CDR3 is TGTGCCAGCAGTTCGGGCATTTCAGAGCAGTACTTC. Protein: CASSSGISEQYF.

The chain couples TRBV10-1 to TRBJ2-1; tentatively, D is TRBD1 or TRBD2 (5 bases each). The germline V gene has CDR1 WNHNN and CDR2 SYGVQD (reference sequence). Trimming shortened V by 6 bases and J by 0 bases, and 21 bases separated the two germline ends. CDR3 length: 18 amino acids. The CDR3 DNA reads as TGCGCCAGCAGACCCGGGACGGAGGAACGAAGCTCCTACAATGAGCAGTTCTTC. Translation: CASRPGTEERSSYNEQFF.

This chain joins TRBV6-5 and TRBJ2-1; 9 bases line up with TRBD2. The germline CDR1 and CDR2 sequences are MNHEY and SVGAGI. With 2 bases clipped from V and 4 bases from J, the junction kept 9 bases outside the gene matches. The CDR3 covers 17 residues. The chain's CDR3 is CASSYVLIAGAYNEQFF. CDR3 sequence (DNA): TGTGCCAGCAGTTACGTCCTAATAGCGGGAGCGTACAATGAGCAGTTCTTC.

This clonotype was recorded many times. The J gene is TRBJ2-1, the V gene TRBV20-1; the D gene is possibly TRBD2 (5 bases). V lost 3 bases and J 5 bases, leaving 17 bases between the germline ends. The germline V gene has CDR1 DFQATT and CDR2 SNEGSKA (reference sequence). The CDR3 consists of 15 residues. The CDR3 nucleotides read TGCAGTGCTAGTTCCGGATGGACTCTGCACAATGAGCAGTTCTTC. This codes for CSASSGWTLHNEQFF.

The table lists this clonotype with many counts. The V and J genes are TRBV20-1 and TRBJ2-2; D gene ambiguous. The CDR3 spans 13 residues. V was trimmed by 3 bases and J by 0 bases, leaving 5 bases between them. Per the germline V gene, CDR1 is DFQATT and CDR2 is SNEGSKA (reference sequence). CDR3 protein: CSASSTNTGELFF. The DNA of the CDR3 is TGCAGTGCTAGCAGTACGAACACCGGGGAGCTGTTTTTT.

The table lists this clonotype with many counts. The rearrangement uses TRBV12-3 or TRBV12-4 and TRBJ1-1; TRBD1 aligns across 8 bases. The CDR3 extends over 14 amino acids. The junction had 5 bases not matched to a gene; V was cut back by 6 bases and J by 2 bases. The CDR3 spells CASSLDRVNTEAFF. CDR3 in DNA: TGTGCCAGCAGCTTGGACAGGGTAAACACTGAAGCTTTCTTT.

On this clonotype itself: A much larger clone is a single base away; this may be a read error. The CDR3 DNA is TGTGCCAGCAGTAAAGAGGCAGGACGGTCTAATTCACCCCTCCACTTT. It translates to CASSKEAGRSNSPLHF. J is TRBJ1-6 and V is TRBV2; no clear D. Germline CDR1 and CDR2: SNHLY and FYNNEI. CDR3 length: 16 residues. The germline V and J ends were trimmed by 5 bases and 6 bases, with 17 bases remaining between them.

This clonotype was recorded a few times. The chain links TRBV7-9 to TRBJ2-3; 10 bases match TRBD2. CDR3 length equals 15 residues. Germline values: CDR1 SEHNR, CDR2 FQNEAQ (reference sequence). Trimming removed 2 bases from V and 4 bases from J; junction bases left unmatched: 3. The CDR3 DNA follows: TGTGCCAGCAGCTTATCTAGCGGGAGCGCAGATACGCAGTATTTT. As protein: CASSLSSGSADTQYF.

This clonotype has a count of ten or more. The chain has TRBV27 and TRBJ2-1; D possibly corresponds to TRBD1 (7 bases). V lost 2 bases and J 7 bases, leaving 12 bases between the germline ends. There are 14 residues in the CDR3. Germline V CDR1 and CDR2: MNHEY, SMNVEV (reference sequence). CDR3 region: CASSLNAGGNEQFF. For the CDR3, the DNA is TGTGCCAGCAGTTTAAACGCAGGGGGGAATGAGCAGTTCTTC.

The table lists this clonotype with many counts. The V gene is TRBV29-1, the J gene TRBJ1-1; the D is unclear. This CDR3 contains 13 residues. Trimming cost V 8 bases and J 2 bases, with 15 bases left between them. Germline V CDR1 and CDR2: SQVTM, ANQGSEA. The CDR3 is CSLLADLNTEAFF. For the CDR3, the DNA is TGCAGCCTTCTGGCGGACCTCAACACTGAAGCTTTCTTT.

The chain employs TRBV7-8 and TRBJ2-1; 9 bases agree with TRBD2. CDR1 and CDR2 from the germline V gene are SGHVS and FQNEAQ. The V and J ends lost 2 bases and 6 bases, in that order; junction bases with no gene match: 17. The CDR3 is 19 residues long. The CDR3 region has the DNA TGTGCCAGCAGCTTACGTGTAGCAGCGGGAGGCCTAGGGGGCAATGAGCAGTTCTTC. Its protein is CASSLRVAAGGLGGNEQFF.

This clonotype has a count of ten or more. The chain uses TRBV29-1 and TRBJ2-1; D is uncertain. This CDR3 is 15 amino acids long. The germline V and J ends were trimmed by 4 bases and 6 bases, with 19 bases remaining between them. Germline assignment: CDR1 SQVTM and CDR2 ANQGSEA. CDR3 loop: CSVVSEDALSNEQFF. DNA for the CDR3: TGCAGCGTTGTCTCCGAGGACGCCCTAAGCAATGAGCAGTTCTTC.

Ten or more counts support this clonotype. The chain recombines TRBV6-1 with TRBJ1-2, with D possibly matching TRBD1 (5 bases). Looked up from germline, CDR1 is MNHNS and CDR2 is SASEGT. The CDR3 has 15 residues. V dropped 5 bases and J dropped 7 bases, with 20 bases sitting between them. DNA for the CDR3: TGTGCCAGCAGTAGACTGACAGACCTCGAGGTTGGCTACACCTTC. It yields the protein CASSRLTDLEVGYTF.

This clonotype was seen ten or more times. The chain links TRBV2 to TRBJ1-1; D unresolved. Trimming cost V 5 bases and J 1 base, with 8 bases left between them. Germline V gene lookup returns CDR1 SNHLY and CDR2 FYNNEI. The CDR3 covers 13 residues. The CDR3 DNA is TGTGCCAGCAGTATGGACCCGAACACTGAAGCTTTCTTT. Translating gives CASSMDPNTEAFF.

This clonotype appeared many times. V is TRBV19 and J is TRBJ1-1; 7 positions agree with TRBD1. Germline CDR1 is LNHDA and CDR2 is SQIVND (reference sequence). V lost 7 bases and J lost 0; bases outside the gene matches: 5. The CDR3 contains 14 residues. In nucleotides, the CDR3 is TGTGCCAGTATGGGGACAGAGATGAACACTGAAGCTTTCTTT. Translated: CASMGTEMNTEAFF. The variable domain in full, completed from reference TRBV19 and TRBJ1-1, reads DGGITQSPKYLFRKEGQNVTLSCEQNLNHDAMYWYRQDPGQGLRLIYYSQIVNDFQKGDIAEGYSVSREKKESFPLTVTSAQKNPTAFYLCASMGTEMNTEAFFGQGTRLTVV.

The table lists this clonotype with many counts. This sequence joins TRBV30 and TRBJ2-4, with D tentatively TRBD2 (6 bases). Trimming pared 2 bases from V and 1 base from J, leaving 9 bases between. Germline V gives CDR1 GTSNPN, CDR2 SVGIG (reference sequence). The CDR3 runs to 14 residues. CDR3 sequence (DNA): TGTGCCTGGAGTCCGGGAGTGGCCAAAAACATTCAGTACTTC. Its protein is CAWSPGVAKNIQYF.

This clonotype was counted ten times or more. V gene TRBV6-1 combines with J gene TRBJ2-7; 9 bases fit TRBD1. Germline assignment: CDR1 MNHNS and CDR2 SASEGT. The J segment lost 1 base and the V segment lost 5 bases, leaving 3 bases of the junction unmatched. The CDR3 is made up of 14 amino acids. CDR3 DNA: TGTGCCAGCAGTTGGGGACAGGGATCCTACGAGCAGTACTTC. This encodes CASSWGQGSYEQYF.